Sequencing of this TCR beta chain was carried out in a study of cytomegalovirus exposure and HLA in healthy donors. This CDR3 comprises 12 residues. Trimming took off 4 bases at V and 7 bases at J, with 7 bases between the two ends. CDR1 is MDHEN and CDR2 is SYDVKM in the germline V gene. Every donor was a healthy person donating bone marrow. The PCR ran on 60 Vbeta and 13 Jbeta primers. Repertoires were generated with immunoSEQ multiplex PCR, while TCRdb's copy carries only in-frame clones and drops some. Of about 110,000 clones detected, roughly two thirds appear once; the ten largest clones hold roughly 2.4%.

J is TRBJ2-2 and V is TRBV28, with a weak D call TRBD2 (5 bases). Sequences were obtained from PBMCs. The clonotype originates from a woman between 25 and 40 years old in good health and CMV-seronegative. The CDR3, as DNA: TGTGCCAGCAGTTCCCGGGGCGGGGAGCTGTTTTTT. Amino acid sequence: CASSSRGGELFF.